These 25 T cell receptor beta chains share one sample of origin, sequenced in a study of CD8+CD57+ T cells in acquired aplastic anemia. Genomic DNA, serving as template, underwent TCR beta VDJ and CDR3 profiling. In TCRdb, the reads were re-called with MiXCR into one record per CDR3 protein. The sample records 150,000 or so distinct CDR3 sequences, 52% being singletons. Patients picked for sequencing had shown CD8+CD57+ cell expansion detected by flow cytometry. The material sequenced was sorted CD4+, CD8+, or CD8+CD57+ T cells (not recorded which) from PBMCs. The receptors stem from a human donor with aplastic anemia.

This clonotype was observed once. The V gene is TRBV7-2, the J gene TRBJ2-7, with 9 bases lining up with TRBD1. Germline V gives CDR1 SGHTA, CDR2 FQGNSA. The CDR3 covers 15 residues. V was pared by 3 bases and J by 3 bases, with 6 bases of the junction left unmatched. CDR3 in DNA: TGTGCCAGCAGCTTTTGGGGACAGGGTCTCTACGAGCAGTACTTC. As protein: CASSFWGQGLYEQYF.

The CDR3, as DNA: TGTGCCAGCAGTCGGACTAGCGGGGGGGCACAAGATACGCAGTATTTT. Translation: CASSRTSGGAQDTQYF. The chain couples TRBV6-1 to TRBJ2-3; 15 positions agree with TRBD2. This CDR3 has 16 residues. Trimming removed 5 bases from V and 5 bases from J; junction bases left unmatched: 5. Germline lookup yields CDR1 MNHNS and CDR2 SASEGT.

V is TRBV5-1 and J is TRBJ2-7; D not certain. V lost 4 bases to trimming and J lost 0 bases, with 17 bases between them. There are 16 residues in the CDR3. The germline V gene encodes CDR1 SGHRS and CDR2 YFSETQ. The CDR3 DNA follows: TGCGCCAGCAGCCCTCCCTTGGGCACAAGCTCCTACGAGCAGTACTTC. This translates into CASSPPLGTSSYEQYF.

The rearrangement links TRBV2 to TRBJ2-7; D remains unclear. Trimming removed 5 bases from V and 12 bases from J, with 23 bases in between. CDR1 and CDR2 from the germline V gene are SNHLY and FYNNEI. The length of the CDR3 is 14 residues. The CDR3 coding sequence is TGTGCCAGCAGTCCAGCTAGGAACGGCAATCCCTCGTACTTC. This codes for CASSPARNGNPSYF. The full variable domain, with the rest looked up from reference TRBV2 and TRBJ2-7, is EPEVTQTPSHQVTQMGQEVILRCVPISNHLYFYWYRQILGQKVEFLVSFYNNEISEKSEIFDDQFSVERPDGSNFTLKIRSTKLEDSAMYFCASSPARNGNPSYFGPGTRLTVT.

This clonotype occurred many times. V usage is TRBV10-2 and J usage is TRBJ1-6; 9 nucleotides line up with TRBD1. This CDR3 contains 13 residues. In germline, CDR1 is WSHSY, CDR2 SAAADI. Trimming removed 8 bases from V and 5 bases from J; junction bases left unmatched: 1. CDR3 DNA sequence: TGCGCCAGCGGGGACAGGGATAATTCACCCCTCCACTTT. Encoded protein: CASGDRDNSPLHF.

This clonotype occurred a few times. The gene calls are TRBV12-3 or TRBV12-4 and TRBJ2-3, with 10 bases that match TRBD2. The CDR3 consists of 17 residues. With V trimmed by 3 bases and J by 4 bases, 10 bases remained unmatched. CDR3 protein: CASSFIRTSGVADTQYF. CDR3 DNA sequence: TGTGCCAGCAGTTTTATACGTACTAGCGGGGTAGCAGATACGCAGTATTTT.

CDR3 nucleotides: TGCAGTGCTAATGACGGACAGCCCCAACAAGAGACCCAGTACTTC. The encoded protein is CSANDGQPQQETQYF. J is TRBJ2-5 and V is TRBV20-1; a possible D gene is TRBD1 (6 bases). CDR3 length: 15 residues. Germline V gene data show CDR1 as DFQATT and CDR2 as SNEGSKA (reference sequence). Deletions cut 4 bases from V and 2 bases from J, with 17 bases between.

This clonotype was counted many times. V usage is TRBV19 and J usage is TRBJ1-1; D gene ambiguous. Germline CDR1 reads LNHDA; CDR2 reads SQIVND (reference sequence). V shed 8 bases and J shed 5 bases, with 15 bases lying between them. This CDR3 comprises 13 residues. CDR3 sequence: CASDAELGTEAFF. The DNA for the CDR3 is TGTGCCAGTGACGCCGAGTTGGGGACTGAAGCTTTCTTT.

The chain couples TRBV20-1 to TRBJ2-6; tentatively, D is TRBD1 (5 bases). Trimming shortened V by 3 bases and J by 7 bases, and 13 bases separated the two germline ends. This CDR3 spans 14 amino acids. The germline CDR1 and CDR2 sequences are DFQATT and SNEGSKA (reference sequence). In DNA, the CDR3 is TGCAGTGCTAGGGGCCCGTGGGGCGCCAACGTCCTGACTTTC. Its translation is CSARGPWGANVLTF.

This clonotype was found a few times. V and J are TRBV29-1 and TRBJ2-1, with 7 bases matching TRBD1. This CDR3 contains 15 residues. The germline gives CDR1 SQVTM, CDR2 ANQGSEA. The J segment lost 3 bases and the V segment lost 5 bases, leaving 10 bases of the junction unmatched. CDR3 in amino acids: CSVYLLRDSYNEQFF. The CDR3 DNA follows: TGCAGCGTTTATCTGCTTCGGGACAGCTACAATGAGCAGTTCTTC.

This chain connects TRBV11-1 to TRBJ2-1, with 7 bases lining up with TRBD2. In germline, CDR1 is SGHAT, CDR2 FQDESV (reference sequence). Losses at the gene ends were 1 base for V and 7 bases for J; bases not matched to a gene: 4. This CDR3 comprises 14 residues. In DNA form, the CDR3 reads TGTGCCAGCAGCTTAGGCGGGAGCTCGAATGAGCAGTTCTTC. Its protein product is CASSLGGSSNEQFF. The full variable domain, with the rest looked up from reference TRBV11-1 and TRBJ2-1, is EAEVAQSPRYKITEKSQAVAFWCDPISGHATLYWYRQILGQGPELLVQFQDESVVDDSQLPKDRFSAERLKGVDSTLKIQPAELGDSAMYLCASSLGGSSNEQFFGPGTRLTVL.

The sample holds a few counts of this clonotype. The V gene is TRBV7-9, the J gene TRBJ1-2, with a tentative D call TRBD1 (6 bases). The CDR3 totals 12 residues. The V and J ends lost 3 bases and 8 bases respectively, with 10 bases between them. Germline CDR1 is SEHNR and CDR2 is FQNEAQ (reference sequence). The CDR3 DNA is TGTGCCAGCAGCTTCAACAGGGAGGGCTACACCTTC. Translating gives CASSFNREGYTF.

This clonotype was detected many times. The chain uses TRBV5-5 and TRBJ1-6; TRBD1 is a possible D gene (6 bases). CDR1 is SGHKS and CDR2 is YYEKEE in the germline V gene (reference sequence). The CDR3 loop spans 15 amino acids. The V gene lost 0 bases and the J gene lost 10 bases, with 14 bases spanning the gap. In DNA, the CDR3 is TGTGCCAGCAGCTTGGTTCGGGGGGCAGGATCACCCCTCCACTTT. Translated: CASSLVRGAGSPLHF. Variable domain in full (rest from reference TRBV5-5 and TRBJ1-6): DAGVTQSPTHLIKTRGQQVTLRCSPISGHKSVSWYQQVLGQGPQFIFQYYEKEERGRGNFPDRFSARQFPNYSSELNVNALLLGDSALYLCASSLVRGAGSPLHFGNGTRLTVT.

The chain links TRBV6-1 to TRBJ1-5; unclear D gene. This CDR3 region has 15 residues. Trimming shortened V by 7 bases and J by 0 bases, and 13 bases separated the two germline ends. Germline-derived CDR1 and CDR2 are MNHNS and SASEGT. CDR3 sequence: CASKDWLGSNQPQHF. CDR3 nucleotides: TGTGCCAGCAAGGATTGGTTGGGTAGCAATCAGCCCCAGCATTTT.

The chain's CDR3 is CASRQGDTEAFF. The CDR3 region has the DNA TGTGCCAGTCGCCAGGGCGACACTGAAGCTTTCTTT. The chain combines TRBV19 with TRBJ1-1; TRBD1 might be the D (5 bases). CDR3 length: 12 amino acids. V dropped 8 bases and J dropped 3 bases, with 10 bases sitting between them. Germline CDR1 is LNHDA and CDR2 is SQIVND (reference sequence). The full variable domain, in which reference TRBV19 and TRBJ1-1 provide the parts outside the CDR3, is DGGITQSPKYLFRKEGQNVTLSCEQNLNHDAMYWYRQDPGQGLRLIYYSQIVNDFQKGDIAEGYSVSREKKESFPLTVTSAQKNPTAFYLCASRQGDTEAFFGQGTRLTVV.

This sequence joins TRBV24-1 and TRBJ1-5; D might be TRBD1 (6 bases). CDR1 is KGHDR, CDR2 SFDVKD, per germline. The CDR3 spans 13 residues. The germline V and J ends were trimmed by 4 bases and 6 bases, with 9 bases remaining between them. The CDR3, as DNA: TGTGCCACCAGTGACAGGGGAGGTCAGCCCCAGCATTTT. Translated, it gives CATSDRGGQPQHF.

On this clonotype itself: A much larger clone is a single base away; this may be a read error. V usage is TRBV12-3 or TRBV12-4 and J usage is TRBJ2-7, with D tentatively TRBD2 (6 bases). This CDR3 comprises 13 residues. The CDR3 DNA follows: TGTGCCAGCAGTTTATTCCATCTTCGGGAGCAGCACTTC. This gives the protein CASSLFHLREQHF.

On this clonotype: This may be a read error: a much more frequent sequence differs by one nucleotide. The V gene is TRBV4-1, the J gene TRBJ1-2; 7 nucleotides align to TRBD1. Germline V CDR1 and CDR2: MGHRA, YSYEKL. The CDR3 has 16 amino acids. The CDR3 loop is CASSQGQGVGIYGYAF. CDR3 nucleotide sequence: TGCGCCAGCAGCCAAGGACAGGGCGTGGGGATCTATGGCTACGCCTTC.

The rearrangement joins TRBV15 to TRBJ2-3, with 9 bases identical to TRBD1. The CDR3 is 16 residues long. V was pared by 2 bases and J by 1 base, with 4 bases of the junction left unmatched. Germline V lookup: CDR1 LNHNV, CDR2 YYDKDF (reference sequence). Here the CDR3 DNA reads TGTGCCACCAGCAGACCCCGGACAGGGGGCACAGATACGCAGTATTTT. It encodes CATSRPRTGGTDTQYF.

In the case of this clonotype: The junction and the germline gene differ at one end; a read error may be behind it. The chain has TRBV11-2 and TRBJ2-1; no clear D gene. This CDR3 region has 14 residues. Germline-derived CDR1 and CDR2 are SGHAT and FQNNGV. CDR3 region: CASSLDLTWGEQFF. In DNA form, the CDR3 reads TGTGCCAGCAGCCTAGACCTCACGTGGGGTGAGCAGTTCTTC. Full variable domain (outside the CDR3, taken from reference TRBV11-2 and TRBJ2-1): EAGVAQSPRYKIIEKRQSVAFWCNPISGHATLYWYQQILGQGPKLLIQFQNNGVVDDSQLPKDRFSAERLKGVDSTLKIQPAKLEDSAVYLCASSLDLTWGEQFFGPGTRLTVL.

The rearrangement links TRBV19 to TRBJ1-1; 7 bases are a match to TRBD1. Trimming took 5 bases from V and 1 from J; bases not matched to a gene: 7. The CDR3 contains 15 residues. The germline V gene encodes CDR1 LNHDA and CDR2 SQIVND (reference sequence). The CDR3: CASSDAGQTNTEAFF. The CDR3 nucleotides read TGTGCCAGTAGTGATGCGGGACAGACGAACACTGAAGCTTTCTTT.

This chain connects TRBV7-1 to TRBJ2-4; the match to TRBD1 covers 8 bases. TRBV7-1 belongs to the ORF category, with a function that is uncertain. This CDR3 region has 13 residues. Trimming cost V 5 bases and J 9 bases; bases outside gene matches: 6. In nucleotides, the CDR3 is TGTGCCAGCAGCACTCAGACAGGGGCCATTCAGTACTTC. Translation: CASSTQTGAIQYF.

This clonotype occurred a few times. The CDR3 DNA reads TGTGCCAGCAGCCCAGGGCTCGGTATTGGAAACACCATATATTTT. The encoded protein is CASSPGLGIGNTIYF. This chain uses TRBV11-2 with TRBJ1-3, with TRBD1 as a possible D gene (5 bases). Germline V gives CDR1 SGHAT, CDR2 FQNNGV. V was clipped by 5 bases and J by 3 bases, with 14 bases between them. This CDR3 is built from 15 residues. Full variable domain (rest looked up from reference TRBV11-2 and TRBJ1-3): EAGVAQSPRYKIIEKRQSVAFWCNPISGHATLYWYQQILGQGPKLLIQFQNNGVVDDSQLPKDRFSAERLKGVDSTLKIQPAKLEDSAVYLCASSPGLGIGNTIYFGEGSWLTVV.

This chain links TRBV20-1 with TRBJ2-7, with D perhaps matching TRBD1 (7 bases). CDR3 length: 13 residues. V gave up 3 bases and J gave up 9 bases, with 18 bases separating them. Per germline, CDR1 DFQATT and CDR2 SNEGSKA (reference sequence). CDR3 protein: CSASARQGGGQYF. CDR3 in DNA: TGCAGTGCTAGTGCTCGCCAGGGGGGAGGGCAGTACTTC.

This sequence joins TRBV15 and TRBJ2-7; D unclear. V was shortened by 1 base and J by 2 bases, with 9 bases between the two germline ends. Looked up from germline, CDR1 is LNHNV and CDR2 is YYDKDF (reference sequence). CDR3 length equals 14 residues. The CDR3 DNA sequence: TGTGCCACCAGCAGAGTGGACGCGACCTACGAGCAGTACTTC. Its protein is CATSRVDATYEQYF.